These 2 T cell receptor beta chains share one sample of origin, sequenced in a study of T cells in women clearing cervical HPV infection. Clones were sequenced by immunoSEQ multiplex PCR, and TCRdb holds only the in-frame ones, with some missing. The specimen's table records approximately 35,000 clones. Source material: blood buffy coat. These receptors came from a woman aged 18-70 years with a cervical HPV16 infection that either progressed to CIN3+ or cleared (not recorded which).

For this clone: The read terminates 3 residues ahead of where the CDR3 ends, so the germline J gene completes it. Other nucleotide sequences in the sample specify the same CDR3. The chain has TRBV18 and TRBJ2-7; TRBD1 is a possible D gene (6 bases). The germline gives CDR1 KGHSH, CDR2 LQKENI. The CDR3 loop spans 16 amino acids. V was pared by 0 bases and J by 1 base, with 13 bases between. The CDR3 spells CASSPPLTGLSYEQYF. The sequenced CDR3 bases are TGTGCCAGCTCACCACCCCTAACAGGGTTATCCTACGAG.

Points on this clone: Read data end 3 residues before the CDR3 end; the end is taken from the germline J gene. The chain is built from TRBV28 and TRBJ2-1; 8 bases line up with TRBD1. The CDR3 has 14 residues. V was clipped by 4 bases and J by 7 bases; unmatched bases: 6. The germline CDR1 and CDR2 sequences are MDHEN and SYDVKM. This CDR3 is CASSWSQGVNEQFF. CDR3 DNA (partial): TGTGCCAGCAGTTGGTCACAGGGGGTAAATGAG.